This T cell receptor beta chain was retrieved from a study of blood T cell repertoires in COVID-19. The overall study: Nucleic acid was either cDNA or gDNA, and it came from T cells, B-cell-depleted T cells, or PBMCs.

The CDR3 totals 14 residues. Germline lookup yields CDR1 GTSNPN and CDR2 SVGIG (reference sequence). V dropped 3 bases and J dropped 6 bases, with 14 bases sitting between them. Sequencing used immunoSEQ multiplex PCR; TCRdb keeps in-frame clones, though not all of them. Altogether fewer than 300,000 clones are present, around 81% being singletons, with the ten largest covering around a sixth. Sequences were obtained from peripheral blood. The TCR sequence derives from a person aged 70 to 85 with COVID-19, enrolled during active disease. The chain uses TRBV30 and TRBJ1-4; D remains ambiguous. CDR3 sequence: CAWSRGLADEKLFF. The CDR3 DNA reads TGTGCCTGGAGCCGAGGGCTCGCGGATGAAAAACTGTTTTTT. The full variable domain, with the rest looked up from reference TRBV30 and TRBJ1-4, is SQTIHQWPATLVQPVGSPLSLECTVEGTSNPNLYWYRQAAGRGLQLLFYSVGIGQISSEVPQNLSASRPQDRQFILSSKKLLLSDSGFYLCAWSRGLADEKLFFGSGTQLSVL.